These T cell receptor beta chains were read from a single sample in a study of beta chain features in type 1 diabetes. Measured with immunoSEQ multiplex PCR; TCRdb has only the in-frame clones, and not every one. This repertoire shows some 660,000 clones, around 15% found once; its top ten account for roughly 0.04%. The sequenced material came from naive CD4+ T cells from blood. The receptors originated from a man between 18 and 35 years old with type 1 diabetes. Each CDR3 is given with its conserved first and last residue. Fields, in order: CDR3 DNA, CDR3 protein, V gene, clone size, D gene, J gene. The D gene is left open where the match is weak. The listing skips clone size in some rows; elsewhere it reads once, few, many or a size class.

DNA: TGCGCCAGCAGCCCGGACTATCAAGAGACCCAGTACTTC; CDR3: CASSPDYQETQYF; V: TRBV5-1; size: few; D: .; J: TRBJ2-5
DNA: TGCGCCAGCAGCAAGGGACAGCTCACGCAGTATTTT; CDR3: CASSKGQLTQYF; V: TRBV10-1; size: .; D: TRBD1; J: TRBJ2-3
DNA: TGTGCCAGCAGTTTCCGGATTGAGCAGTTCTTC; CDR3: CASSFRIEQFF; V: TRBV6-6; size: .; D: .; J: TRBJ2-1
DNA: TGTGCCAGCAGCCCGGCCGGGTCGCGGCAAGAGACCCAGTACTTC; CDR3: CASSPAGSRQETQYF; V: TRBV5-4; size: .; D: .; J: TRBJ2-5
DNA: TGTGCCAGCAGAGGGACATACACCGGGGAGCTGTTTTTT; CDR3: CASRGTYTGELFF; V: TRBV2; size: .; D: .; J: TRBJ2-2
DNA: TGTGCCAGCAGCCTGAATGAGCAGTTCTTC; CDR3: CASSLNEQFF; V: TRBV27; size: .; D: .; J: TRBJ2-1
DNA: TGTGCCAGCAGTTTAGGCAGGACTGGGGCCAACGTCCTGACTTTC; CDR3: CASSLGRTGANVLTF; V: TRBV27; size: few; D: .; J: TRBJ2-6
DNA: TGTGCCACCAGCCGTGAAAGGGCTGGCTATGGCTACACCTTC; CDR3: CATSRERAGYGYTF; V: TRBV15; size: few; D: .; J: TRBJ1-2
DNA: TGTGCCAGCAGTGTAGCCCCACGGACAGGGGGTAACGAGCAGTACTTC; CDR3: CASSVAPRTGGNEQYF; V: TRBV2; size: few; D: TRBD1; J: TRBJ2-7
DNA: TGTGCCAGCAGCGAGGGGTACGAGCAGTACTTC; CDR3: CASSEGYEQYF; V: TRBV9; size: .; D: .; J: TRBJ2-7